These 5 T cell receptor beta chains came from one sample sequenced in a study of T cell responses to AZD1222 COVID-19 vaccine. TCRdb's copy holds only in-frame clones and misses some; the assay was immunoSEQ multiplex PCR. The sample shows 40,000 to 45,000 clones, about 80% of them seen only once. The source was peripheral blood, collected 28 days after the second dose of the MenACWY control vaccine. All receptors come from an adult who received the MenACWY meningococcal vaccine as a control.

The chain couples TRBV10-1 to TRBJ2-3; possible D gene TRBD2, 5 bases. Between the trimmed V and J ends, which lost 0 bases and 5 bases, there was a span of 9 bases. In germline, CDR1 is WNHNN, CDR2 SYGVQD (reference sequence). The CDR3 has 14 amino acids. This CDR3 is CASSESPGKDTQYF. The DNA of the CDR3 is TGCGCCAGCAGTGAGTCCCCGGGGAAAGATACGCAGTATTTT.

This rearrangement joins TRBV2 to TRBJ2-3, with TRBD1 identical over 7 bases. With V trimmed by 7 bases and J by 2 bases, 3 bases remained unmatched. Looked up from germline, CDR1 is SNHLY and CDR2 is FYNNEI. This CDR3 comprises 13 residues. The CDR3 region is CASTGTATDTQYF. CDR3 coding DNA: TGTGCCAGCACCGGGACAGCCACAGATACGCAGTATTTT.

This clone was picked up a small number of times. The V and J genes are TRBV30 and TRBJ1-5; D gene ambiguous. The CDR3 runs 14 residues. V lost 7 bases to trimming and J lost 6 bases, with 19 bases between them. Germline V CDR1 and CDR2: GTSNPN, SVGIG (reference sequence). The CDR3 bases are TGTGCCTCTCAGGAGGGCGGCTTTGGTCAGCCCCAGCATTTT. Amino acids: CASQEGGFGQPQHF.

The chain recombines TRBV5-1 with TRBJ1-4; D is possibly TRBD1 (6 bases). CDR1 SGHRS and CDR2 YFSETQ come from the germline V gene. V lost 3 bases, J lost 4 bases, and 16 bases lay in between. The CDR3 is 16 amino acids. The CDR3 sequence: CASSSAAGQLNEKLFF. The CDR3, as DNA: TGCGCCAGCAGCTCCGCGGCCGGACAGCTTAATGAAAAACTGTTTTTT. Together with reference TRBV5-1 and TRBJ1-4, the CDR3 gives the full variable domain: KAGVTQTPRYLIKTRGQQVTLSCSPISGHRSVSWYQQTPGQGLQFLFEYFSETQRNKGNFPGRFSGRQFSNSRSEMNVSTLELGDSALYLCASSSAAGQLNEKLFFGSGTQLSVL.

The chain recombines TRBV30 with TRBJ1-6; the D gene is possibly TRBD1 (5 bases). CDR3 length: 14 residues. Per germline, CDR1 GTSNPN and CDR2 SVGIG (reference sequence). V dropped 5 bases and J dropped 9 bases, with 17 bases sitting between them. The CDR3 DNA reads TGTGCCTGGTCCCCCGGGGACTTTGGTTCACCCCTCCACTTT. Translated: CAWSPGDFGSPLHF.